This T cell receptor (beta chain) was documented in a study of OX40 agonist ivuxolimab in advanced cancers. Study background: Every 2 weeks, ivuxolimab was infused into the patients intravenously at between 0.01 and 10 mg/kg. Prior therapy, whether anti-PD-1, anti-PD-L1 or anti-CTLA-4, was allowed, and about 39% had some.

The method was immunoSEQ multiplex PCR; TCRdb's version includes in-frame clones alone and lacks a portion of them. The sample shows 80,000 to 100,000 clones, roughly 94% of them seen only once. Study outcomes and limitations: Doses of 0.1 to 3.0 mg/kg were accompanied by clonal expansion of CD4+ and CD8+ blood T cells by week 6.

Of note for this clone: The antigen remains unidentified.

This CDR3 has 15 amino acids. V was cut by 4 bases and J by 10 bases, with 20 bases left in between. CDR1 and CDR2 (germline): SGHTA, FQGTGA. The sequencing here drew on CD4+ or CD8+ T cells sorted from blood, taken in a trial of the OX40 agonist ivuxolimab. The receptor was derived from an adult with an advanced solid tumor such as melanoma, head and neck, liver or kidney cancer. This chain connects TRBV7-3 to TRBJ2-1; the D gene is possibly TRBD1 (6 bases). CDR3 sequence: CASSSSLGGIGEQFF. The DNA for the CDR3 is TGTGCCAGCAGCTCTAGTTTAGGGGGTATTGGGGAGCAGTTCTTC.